What follows are 22 T cell receptor beta chains derived from one specimen sequenced in a study of T cell clonality in common variable immunodeficiency. Assay: immunoSEQ multiplex PCR; the TCRdb copy retains only in-frame clones and omits some. Recorded here are approximately 64,000 clones, none singletons. Material for sequencing was peripheral blood mononuclear cells. The receptors stem from a person aged 18 to 69 in good health.

This clone was counted at least ten times. The sequenced fragment ends 3 residues before the CDR3 boundary, so the rest is inferred from the germline J gene. J is TRBJ2-1 and V is TRBV20-1; 9 bases line up with TRBD2. Germline CDR1 and CDR2: DFQATT and SNEGSKA (reference sequence). The ends lost 3 bases at V and 7 bases at J; junction bases unmatched: 13. This CDR3 comprises 16 residues. Partial CDR3 DNA: TGCAGTGCTAGGGCCCCGGGCGGGGGGGCCAGGAATGAG. It translates to CSARAPGGGARNE. The whole CDR3 protein reads CSARAPGGGARNEQFF.

This clone appeared many times. The CDR3 reads CSAIQGRKRNQPQHF. The covered CDR3 bases are TGCAGTGCGATACAGGGACGGAAGCGCAATCAGCCC. V gene TRBV20-1 combines with J gene TRBJ1-5; D is perhaps TRBD1 (6 bases). The read finishes 3 residues shy of the CDR3 end, and the germline J gene is used to complete it. This CDR3 is built from 15 residues. Looked up from germline, CDR1 is DFQATT and CDR2 is SNEGSKA (reference sequence). V lost 6 bases and J lost 2, with 17 bases in between.

This clone occurred a few times. The read falls 3 residues short of the CDR3 end, and the missing part is taken from the germline J gene. The genes are TRBV19 and TRBJ1-5; 8 bases fit TRBD1. Trimming at V came to 5 bases and at J to 4 bases, leaving 7 bases not matched to a gene. CDR3 size: 15 residues. CDR1 is LNHDA and CDR2 is SQIVND in the germline V gene (reference sequence). Partial CDR3 DNA: TGTGCCAGTAGTTGGTTGGACAGGGAAAATCAGCCC. This translates into CASSWLDRENQP. Given in full, the CDR3 is CASSWLDRENQPQHF.

This clone was recorded a few times. The CDR3 goes on 3 residues after the read ends, and that part is filled in from the germline J gene. The rearrangement joins TRBV19 to TRBJ1-2; D is unresolved. The V gene's germline CDR1 is LNHDA and CDR2 SQIVND (reference sequence). Trimming took 3 bases from V and 4 from J, leaving 18 bases between them. The length of the CDR3 is 16 residues. This CDR3 reads CASSMARVGSPYGYTF. The CDR3 DNA, read in part, is TGTGCCAGTAGTATGGCCCGGGTAGGCAGCCCCTATGGC.

This clone was seen ten or more times. The read halts 3 residues ahead of the CDR3 end, with the missing end drawn from the germline J gene. V is TRBV6-1 and J is TRBJ1-3, with D uncertain. Germline CDR1 MNHNS, CDR2 SASEGT. The CDR3 runs to 14 residues. The V end lost 4 bases, the J end lost 4 bases, and 11 bases lay between the germline ends. Partial CDR3 DNA: TGTGCCAGCAGTGTCCCTCCCGGGGGAAACACC. It specifies CASSVPPGGNT. The full CDR3 reads CASSVPPGGNTIYF.

This clone was recorded at least ten times. The read falls 3 residues short of the CDR3 end, and the missing part is taken from the germline J gene. This rearrangement joins TRBV19 to TRBJ1-2; the match to TRBD1 covers 7 bases. With 5 bases clipped from V and 3 bases from J, the junction kept 9 bases outside the gene matches. Germline V gives CDR1 LNHDA, CDR2 SQIVND (reference sequence). The CDR3 length is 15 residues. The sequenced CDR3 bases are TGTGCCAGTAGTGCTAGGGGACAGCCAGACTATGGC. It is translated as CASSARGQPDYG. The full CDR3 reads CASSARGQPDYGYTF. The full variable domain, rest sourced from reference TRBV19 and TRBJ1-2, is DGGITQSPKYLFRKEGQNVTLSCEQNLNHDAMYWYRQDPGQGLRLIYYSQIVNDFQKGDIAEGYSVSREKKESFPLTVTSAQKNPTAFYLCASSARGQPDYGYTFGSGTRLTVV.

This clone has ten or more counts. The sequence runs out 3 residues before the end of the CDR3; the remainder is reconstructed from the germline J gene. This chain connects TRBV7-8 to TRBJ2-3; D ambiguous. The CDR3 contains 15 residues. Germline V lookup: CDR1 SGHVS, CDR2 FQNEAQ. With 5 bases removed from V and 6 bases from J, the gap between germline ends came to 18 bases. The CDR3 sequence is CASSPRPVYGDTQYF. CDR3 bases read: TGTGCCAGCAGCCCCCGACCGGTCTACGGGGATACG.

About this clone: Germline and junction disagree at one end, which may indicate a read error. The CDR3 extends 3 residues past the end of the read, so its final part is completed from the germline J gene. In the same sample, other DNA sequences code for this CDR3. The V call is TRBV7-6, the J call TRBJ2-7; D gene ambiguous. Germline CDR1 reads SGHVS; CDR2 reads FNYEAQ. CDR3 length equals 13 residues. The CDR3 spells CASSPGVVAEQYF. The sequenced part of the CDR3 DNA is TGCGCCAGCAGCCCCGGAGTAGTAGCCGAG.

About this clone: The read ends 3 residues early relative to the CDR3; the germline J gene fills the gap. The rearrangement links TRBV19 to TRBJ1-2, with D uncertain. This CDR3 has 14 residues. Looked up from germline, CDR1 is LNHDA and CDR2 is SQIVND (reference sequence). The CDR3 spells CASSISSGYNDYTF. CDR3 DNA (partial): TGTGCCAGTAGTATTTCTAGCGGATACAATGAC. The entire variable domain, with the rest obtained from reference TRBV19 and TRBJ1-2, is as follows: DGGITQSPKYLFRKEGQNVTLSCEQNLNHDAMYWYRQDPGQGLRLIYYSQIVNDFQKGDIAEGYSVSREKKESFPLTVTSAQKNPTAFYLCASSISSGYNDYTFGSGTRLTVV.

This clone was recorded many times. The CDR3 goes on 3 residues after the read ends, and that part is filled in from the germline J gene. The V call is TRBV18, the J call TRBJ1-3, with TRBD1 as a possible D gene (6 bases). Trimming took off 3 bases at V and 9 bases at J, with 18 bases between the two ends. Per the germline V gene, CDR1 is KGHSH and CDR2 is LQKENI. This CDR3 contains 15 residues. The chain's CDR3 is CASSPRTDSAGTIYF. Partial CDR3 DNA: TGTGCCAGCTCACCCAGGACAGATTCGGCAGGCACC.

The sample holds many counts of this clone. The read stops 3 residues short of the end of the CDR3; the missing end is completed from the germline J gene. This chain connects TRBV19 to TRBJ2-1; possible D gene TRBD2, 5 bases. Germline V gene sequence: CDR1 LNHDA, CDR2 SQIVND (reference sequence). V lost 5 bases to trimming and J lost 5 bases, with 13 bases between them. The CDR3 consists of 14 residues. CDR3 DNA, as far as it was read: TGTGCCAGTAGTTTCCGGGGATATAACAATGAG. Its translation is CASSFRGYNNE. The entire CDR3 reads CASSFRGYNNEQFF.

This clone was seen many times. The CDR3 end lies 3 residues beyond the end of the read and is filled in from the germline J gene. The chain uses TRBV5-1 and TRBJ1-6; D is possibly TRBD1 (5 bases). The germline V and J ends were trimmed by 0 bases and 8 bases, with 18 bases remaining between them. Germline V CDR1 and CDR2: SGHRS, YFSETQ. The CDR3 has 17 residues. This CDR3 reads CASSLVVPRAMDSPLHF. The part of the CDR3 DNA that was read is TGCGCCAGCAGCTTGGTAGTTCCCAGGGCAATGGATTCACCC.

The sample holds many counts of this clone. Sequencing ends 3 residues short of the CDR3 end; the germline J gene provides the rest. V and J are TRBV19 and TRBJ1-1; D unclear. The CDR3 contains 14 residues. The germline V gene encodes CDR1 LNHDA and CDR2 SQIVND (reference sequence). Trimming shortened V by 4 bases and J by 7 bases, and 16 bases separated the two germline ends. The sequenced CDR3 bases are TGTGCCAGTAGTACTCGGGCGGGTGTGATTGAA. This sequence encodes CASSTRAGVIE. The complete CDR3 reads CASSTRAGVIEAFF.

This clone occurred many times. Read sequence stops 3 residues before the CDR3 end, and the germline J gene provides the missing end. The rearrangement links TRBV30 to TRBJ1-6; 7 bases fit TRBD1. J was trimmed by 10 bases and V by 3 bases; bases with no gene match: 12. Germline CDR1 is GTSNPN and CDR2 is SVGIG (reference sequence). This CDR3 spans 15 amino acids. The sequenced CDR3 bases are TGTGCCTGGAGGAGGAGAGACAGGGAAGTCTCACCC. As protein: CAWRRRDREVSP. The full CDR3 reads CAWRRRDREVSPLHF.

On this clone: The read halts 3 residues ahead of the CDR3 end, with the missing end drawn from the germline J gene. Other DNA sequences in the sample encode the same CDR3. V and J are TRBV5-1 and TRBJ2-2; D is possibly TRBD1 (6 bases). Deletions cut 5 bases from V and 0 bases from J, with 11 bases between. In germline, CDR1 is SGHRS, CDR2 YFSETQ. The CDR3 is made up of 15 amino acids. This CDR3 reads CASSLDSPNTGELFF. The sequenced part of the CDR3 DNA is TGCGCCAGCAGTCTGGACAGTCCGAACACCGGGGAG.

Many counts were recorded for this clone. The read falls 3 residues short of the CDR3 end, and the missing part is taken from the germline J gene. The chain recombines TRBV5-1 with TRBJ1-1; a weak D match, TRBD1 (6 bases). CDR1 is SGHRS, CDR2 YFSETQ, per germline. Trimming took off 3 bases at V and 2 bases at J, with 14 bases between the two ends. The CDR3 length is 15 residues. CDR3 loop: CASSSRGRHNTEAFF. The covered CDR3 bases are TGCGCCAGCAGCTCCAGGGGACGACACAACACTGAA. The full variable domain, rest sourced from reference TRBV5-1 and TRBJ1-1, is KAGVTQTPRYLIKTRGQQVTLSCSPISGHRSVSWYQQTPGQGLQFLFEYFSETQRNKGNFPGRFSGRQFSNSRSEMNVSTLELGDSALYLCASSSRGRHNTEAFFGQGTRLTVV.

This clone occurred many times. The read ends 3 residues before the CDR3 terminus; that terminus is restored from the germline J gene. This chain uses TRBV7-9 with TRBJ2-1; TRBD2 aligns across 10 bases. This CDR3 has 15 residues. Germline V gives CDR1 SEHNR, CDR2 FQNEAQ (reference sequence). Unmatched junction bases numbered 9, after V lost 5 bases and J lost 8 bases. CDR3 bases read: TGTGCCAGCAGCCACGCTAGCGGGAGTTTCGATGAG. Its protein product is CASSHASGSFDE. From start to end, the CDR3 is CASSHASGSFDEQFF.

In this sample, this clone turned up many times. The CDR3 goes on 3 residues after the read ends, and that part is filled in from the germline J gene. The rearrangement uses TRBV6-2 or TRBV6-3 and TRBJ2-2, with D perhaps TRBD2 (6 bases). Trimming pared 0 bases from V and 4 bases from J, leaving 9 bases between. The CDR3 is 15 amino acids. Germline V gene sequence: CDR1 MNHEY, CDR2 SVGEGT. The CDR3 reads CASSYSASVTGELFF. CDR3 bases read: TGTGCCAGCAGTTACTCGGCTAGCGTCACCGGGGAG.

This clone was counted many times. The DNA ends 3 residues before the CDR3 does, and the rest of the CDR3 is filled in from the germline J gene. J is TRBJ1-5 and V is TRBV20-1; D perhaps matches TRBD1 (6 bases). The CDR3 spans 14 residues. The V and J ends lost 5 bases and 4 bases respectively, with 15 bases between them. CDR1 and CDR2 from the germline V gene are DFQATT and SNEGSKA (reference sequence). CDR3 sequence: CSAEIQGPNQPQHF. The CDR3 bases that were read are TGCAGTGCTGAGATACAGGGACCAAATCAGCCC.

This clone was detected many times. The CDR3 protein is CASSHRQTYNEQFF. The CDR3 DNA, read in part, is TGTGCCAGCAGCCACAGACAGACCTACAATGAG. The V gene is TRBV7-8, the J gene TRBJ2-1; tentatively, D is TRBD1 (5 bases). The DNA ends 3 residues before the CDR3 does, and the rest of the CDR3 is filled in from the germline J gene. V was pared by 5 bases and J by 2 bases, with 10 bases between. This CDR3 has 14 residues. Germline loops: CDR1 SGHVS, CDR2 FQNEAQ.

This clone was observed many times. From the germline J gene comes the end of the CDR3, since the read stops 3 residues before it. The V gene is TRBV19, the J gene TRBJ2-7; D gene unclear. CDR1 LNHDA and CDR2 SQIVND come from the germline V gene (reference sequence). The length of the CDR3 is 13 residues. V was cut by 5 bases and J by 0 bases, with 8 bases left in between. This CDR3 reads CASSYDSSYEQYF. The DNA read from the CDR3 is TGTGCCAGTAGTTACGATAGCTCCTACGAG.

This clone occurred many times. The read finishes 3 residues shy of the CDR3 end, and the germline J gene is used to complete it. The chain links TRBV6-2 or TRBV6-3 to TRBJ2-7; TRBD2 agrees at 8 bases. The ends lost 6 bases at V and 4 bases at J; junction bases unmatched: 2. There are 12 residues in the CDR3. The germline CDR1 and CDR2 sequences are MNHEY and SVGEGT. The part of the CDR3 DNA that was read is TGTGCCAGCAGCTTAGCGGGGTACGAG. It codes for CASSLAGYE. The full CDR3 reads CASSLAGYEQYF.